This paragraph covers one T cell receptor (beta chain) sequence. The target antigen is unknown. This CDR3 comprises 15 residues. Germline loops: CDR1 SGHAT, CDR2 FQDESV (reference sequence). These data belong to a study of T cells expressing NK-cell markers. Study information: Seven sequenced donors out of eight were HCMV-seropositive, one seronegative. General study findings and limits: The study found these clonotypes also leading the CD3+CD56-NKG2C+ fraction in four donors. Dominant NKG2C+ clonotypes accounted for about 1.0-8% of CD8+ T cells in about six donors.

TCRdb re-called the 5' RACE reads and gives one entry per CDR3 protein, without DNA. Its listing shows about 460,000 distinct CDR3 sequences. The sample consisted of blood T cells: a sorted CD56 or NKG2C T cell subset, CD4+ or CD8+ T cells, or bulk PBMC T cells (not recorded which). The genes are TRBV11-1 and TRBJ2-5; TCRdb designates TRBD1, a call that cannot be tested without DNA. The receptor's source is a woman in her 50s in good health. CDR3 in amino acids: CASSDGQGREETQYF.